This entry concerns a single T cell receptor (beta chain). The antigen is not known. Next came a second PCR, run for about 6 to 12 cycles, which used a sample-barcoded 5' primer along with a J-beta primer mix. The study obtained at least 3 million CDR3-containing paired-end reads from every sample. TCRdb reanalysed the 5' RACE reads using MiXCR and keeps one entry per CDR3 protein. Among some 700,000 distinct CDR3 sequences listed, 40% to 45% were seen once. The J segment lost 11 bases and the V segment lost 3 bases, leaving 19 bases of the junction unmatched. The CDR3 is 17 amino acids. These data come from a study of blood T cells in healthy people across ages. Study results and limitations: While age rose, TCR beta diversity per million T cells dropped in a roughly linear way. Estimates drawn from one million T cells were deemed to understate diversity. Naive and antigen-experienced cells could not be conclusively compared, given unsorted PBMCs.

The TCR was taken from a woman aged 55 to 70 in good health. V usage is TRBV12-3 or TRBV12-4 and J usage is TRBJ2-5; 9 nucleotides agree with TRBD1. Material for sequencing was blood. CDR3 loop: CASSFGAGTGPSDEQYF. DNA for the CDR3: TGTGCCAGCAGTTTCGGGGCGGGGACAGGGCCGTCCGATGAGCAGTACTTC.